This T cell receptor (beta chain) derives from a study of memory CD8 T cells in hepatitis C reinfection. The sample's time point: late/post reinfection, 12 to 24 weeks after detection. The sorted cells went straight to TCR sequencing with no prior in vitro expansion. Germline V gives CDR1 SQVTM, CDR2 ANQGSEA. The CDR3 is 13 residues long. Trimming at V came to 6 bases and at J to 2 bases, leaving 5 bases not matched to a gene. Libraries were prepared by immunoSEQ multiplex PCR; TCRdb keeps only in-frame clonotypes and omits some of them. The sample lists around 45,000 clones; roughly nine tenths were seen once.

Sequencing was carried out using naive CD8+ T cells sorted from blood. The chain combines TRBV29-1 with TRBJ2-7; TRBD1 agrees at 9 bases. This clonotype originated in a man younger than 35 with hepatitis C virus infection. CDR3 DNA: TGCAGCGTGGGGACAGGGACCACCTACGAGCAGTACTTC. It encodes CSVGTGTTYEQYF.